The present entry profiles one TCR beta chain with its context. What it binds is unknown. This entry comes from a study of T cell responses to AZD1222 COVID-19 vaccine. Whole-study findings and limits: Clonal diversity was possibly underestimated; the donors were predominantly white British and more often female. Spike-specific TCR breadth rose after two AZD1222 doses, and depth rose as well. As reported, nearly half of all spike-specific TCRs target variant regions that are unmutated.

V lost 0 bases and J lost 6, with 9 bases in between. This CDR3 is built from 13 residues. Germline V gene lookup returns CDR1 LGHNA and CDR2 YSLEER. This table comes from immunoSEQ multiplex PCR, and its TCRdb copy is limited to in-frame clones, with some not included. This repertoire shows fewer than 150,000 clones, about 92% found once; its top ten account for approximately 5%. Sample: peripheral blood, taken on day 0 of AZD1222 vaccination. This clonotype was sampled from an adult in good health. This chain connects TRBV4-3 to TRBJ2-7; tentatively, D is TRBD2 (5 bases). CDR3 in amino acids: CASSQDLAGEQYF. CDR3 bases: TGCGCCAGCAGCCAAGACCTGGCGGGCGAGCAGTACTTC.